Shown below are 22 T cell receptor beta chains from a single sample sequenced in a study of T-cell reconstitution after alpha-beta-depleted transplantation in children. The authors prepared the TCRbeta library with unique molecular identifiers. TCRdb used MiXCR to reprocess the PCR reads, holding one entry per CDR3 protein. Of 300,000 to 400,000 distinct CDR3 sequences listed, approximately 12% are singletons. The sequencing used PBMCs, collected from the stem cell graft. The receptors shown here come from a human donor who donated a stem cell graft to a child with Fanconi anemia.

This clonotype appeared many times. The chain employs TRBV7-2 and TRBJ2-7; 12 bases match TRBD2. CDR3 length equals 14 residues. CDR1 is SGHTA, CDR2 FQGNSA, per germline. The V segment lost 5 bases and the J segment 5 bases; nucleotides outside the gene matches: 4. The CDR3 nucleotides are TGTGCCAGCAGCCAACTAGCGGGAGGCGACGAGCAGTACTTC. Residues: CASSQLAGGDEQYF.

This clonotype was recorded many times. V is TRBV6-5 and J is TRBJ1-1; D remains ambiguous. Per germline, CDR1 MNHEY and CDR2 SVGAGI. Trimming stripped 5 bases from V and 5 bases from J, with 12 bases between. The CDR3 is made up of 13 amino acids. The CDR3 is CASSPSGYTEAFF. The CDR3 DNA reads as TGTGCCAGCAGTCCGTCCGGGTATACTGAAGCTTTCTTT.

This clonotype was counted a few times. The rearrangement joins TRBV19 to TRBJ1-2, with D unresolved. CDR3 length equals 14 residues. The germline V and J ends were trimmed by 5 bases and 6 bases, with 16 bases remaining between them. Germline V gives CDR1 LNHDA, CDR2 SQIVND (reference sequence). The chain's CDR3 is CASSFGGSDDGYTF. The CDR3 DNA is TGTGCCAGTAGTTTCGGAGGGAGTGATGATGGCTACACCTTC.

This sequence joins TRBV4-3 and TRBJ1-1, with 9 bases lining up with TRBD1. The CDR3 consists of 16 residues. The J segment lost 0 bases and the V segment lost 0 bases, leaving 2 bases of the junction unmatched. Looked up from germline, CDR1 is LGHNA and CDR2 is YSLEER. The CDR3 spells CASSQEWDRVNTEAFF. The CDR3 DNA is TGCGCCAGCAGCCAAGAATGGGACAGGGTGAACACTGAAGCTTTCTTT.

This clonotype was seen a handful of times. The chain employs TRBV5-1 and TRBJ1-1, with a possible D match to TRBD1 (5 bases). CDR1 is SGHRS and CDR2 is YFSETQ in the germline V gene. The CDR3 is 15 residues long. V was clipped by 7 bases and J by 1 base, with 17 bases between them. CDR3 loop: CASSSGGGGNTEAFF. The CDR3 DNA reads TGCGCCAGCTCCTCGGGTGGGGGAGGGAACACTGAAGCTTTCTTT. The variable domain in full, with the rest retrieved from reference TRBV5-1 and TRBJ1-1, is KAGVTQTPRYLIKTRGQQVTLSCSPISGHRSVSWYQQTPGQGLQFLFEYFSETQRNKGNFPGRFSGRQFSNSRSEMNVSTLELGDSALYLCASSSGGGGNTEAFFGQGTRLTVV.

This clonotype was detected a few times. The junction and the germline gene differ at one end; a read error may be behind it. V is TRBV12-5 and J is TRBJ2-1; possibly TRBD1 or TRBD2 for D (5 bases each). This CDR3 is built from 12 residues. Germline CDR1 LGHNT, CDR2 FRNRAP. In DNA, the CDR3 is TGTGCTAGTGGCCCCGAGGGGTATGAGCGGTTCTTC. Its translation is CASGPEGYERFF.

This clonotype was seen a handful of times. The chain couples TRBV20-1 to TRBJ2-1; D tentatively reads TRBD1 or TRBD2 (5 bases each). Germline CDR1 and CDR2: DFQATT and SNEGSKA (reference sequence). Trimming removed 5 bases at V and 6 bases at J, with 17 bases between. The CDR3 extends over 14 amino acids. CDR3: CSAPNARGVNEQFF. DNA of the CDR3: TGCAGTGCTCCGAACGCCCGAGGGGTCAATGAGCAGTTCTTC.

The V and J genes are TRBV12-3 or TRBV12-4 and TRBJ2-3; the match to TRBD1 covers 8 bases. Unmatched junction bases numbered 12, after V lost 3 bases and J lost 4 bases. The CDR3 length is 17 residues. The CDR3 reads CASSFFQGATGSDTQYF. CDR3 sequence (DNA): TGTGCCAGCAGTTTTTTCCAGGGGGCGACGGGGTCAGATACGCAGTATTTT.

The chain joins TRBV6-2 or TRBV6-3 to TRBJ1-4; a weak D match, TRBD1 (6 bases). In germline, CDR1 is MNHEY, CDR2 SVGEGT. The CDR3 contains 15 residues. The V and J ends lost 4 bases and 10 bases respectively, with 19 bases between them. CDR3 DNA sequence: TGTGCCAGCAGTTTGGACAGCTCCTCGATCACAAAACTGTTTTTT. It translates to CASSLDSSSITKLFF.

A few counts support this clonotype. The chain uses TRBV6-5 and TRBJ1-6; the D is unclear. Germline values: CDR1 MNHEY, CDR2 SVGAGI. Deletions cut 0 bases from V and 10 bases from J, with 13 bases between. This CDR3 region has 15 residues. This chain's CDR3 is CASSYSKGPRSPLHF. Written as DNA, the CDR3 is TGTGCCAGCAGTTACTCGAAAGGGCCGAGGTCACCCCTCCACTTT.

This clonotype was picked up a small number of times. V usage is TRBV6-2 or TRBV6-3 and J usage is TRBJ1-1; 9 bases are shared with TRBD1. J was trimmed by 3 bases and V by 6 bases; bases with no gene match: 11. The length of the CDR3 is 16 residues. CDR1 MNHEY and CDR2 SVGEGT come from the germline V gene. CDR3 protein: CASSANTGGIDTEAFF. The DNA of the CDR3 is TGTGCCAGCAGCGCGAATACAGGGGGCATTGACACTGAAGCTTTCTTT.

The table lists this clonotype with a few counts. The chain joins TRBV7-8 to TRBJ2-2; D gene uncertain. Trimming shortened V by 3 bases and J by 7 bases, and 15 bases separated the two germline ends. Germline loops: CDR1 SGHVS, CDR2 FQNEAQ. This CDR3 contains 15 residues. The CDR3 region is CASSFARSRIGELFF. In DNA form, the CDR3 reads TGTGCCAGCAGCTTTGCCCGGTCCAGAATCGGGGAGCTGTTTTTT.

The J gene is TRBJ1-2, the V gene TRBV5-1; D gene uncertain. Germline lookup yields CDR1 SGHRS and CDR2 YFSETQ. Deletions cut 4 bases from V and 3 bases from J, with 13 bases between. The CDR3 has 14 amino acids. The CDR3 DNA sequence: TGCGCCAGCAGCCGTAGCTCAGGAGACTATGGCTACACCTTC. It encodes CASSRSSGDYGYTF.

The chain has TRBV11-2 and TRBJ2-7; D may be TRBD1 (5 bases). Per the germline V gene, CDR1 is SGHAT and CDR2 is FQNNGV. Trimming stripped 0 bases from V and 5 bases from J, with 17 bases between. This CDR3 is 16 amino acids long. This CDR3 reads CASSLELARDGDEQYF. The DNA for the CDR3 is TGTGCCAGCAGCTTAGAACTCGCCAGGGATGGGGACGAGCAGTACTTC.

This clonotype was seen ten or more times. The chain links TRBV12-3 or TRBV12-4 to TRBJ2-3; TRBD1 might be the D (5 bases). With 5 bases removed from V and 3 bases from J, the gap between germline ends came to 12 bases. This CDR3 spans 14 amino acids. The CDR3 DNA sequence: TGTGCCAGCAGTCCTTGGGGCAAAACAGATACGCAGTATTTT. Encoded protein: CASSPWGKTDTQYF.

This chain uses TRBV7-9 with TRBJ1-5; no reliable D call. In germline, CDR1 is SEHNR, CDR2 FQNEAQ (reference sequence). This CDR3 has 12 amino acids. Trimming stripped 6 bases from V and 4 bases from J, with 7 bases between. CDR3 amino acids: CASRFPNQPQHF. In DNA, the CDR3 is TGTGCCAGCAGATTTCCGAATCAGCCCCAGCATTTT.

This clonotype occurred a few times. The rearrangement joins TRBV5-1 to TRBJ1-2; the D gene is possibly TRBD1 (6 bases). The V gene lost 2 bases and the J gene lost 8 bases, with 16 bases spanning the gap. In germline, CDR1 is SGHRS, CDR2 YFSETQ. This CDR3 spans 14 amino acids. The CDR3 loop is CASSFTPQGFGYTF. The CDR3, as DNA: TGCGCCAGCAGCTTTACCCCACAGGGTTTCGGCTACACCTTC.

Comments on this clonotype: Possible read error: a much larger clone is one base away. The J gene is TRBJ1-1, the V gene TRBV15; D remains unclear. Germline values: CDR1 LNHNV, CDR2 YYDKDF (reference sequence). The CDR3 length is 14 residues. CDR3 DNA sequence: TGTGCCACCACCAGAGATGGGAAGGACACTGAAGCTTTCTTT. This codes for CATTRDGKDTEAFF.

CDR3 DNA sequence: TGTGCCAGCAGTTTATGGTCGAGCGGGGGGGCCTGGGAGCTGTTTTTT. Amino acid sequence: CASSLWSSGGAWELFF. The chain couples TRBV27 to TRBJ2-2; the match to TRBD2 covers 10 bases. V was pared by 1 base and J by 9 bases, with 8 bases of the junction left unmatched. CDR3 length equals 16 residues. Germline-derived CDR1 and CDR2 are MNHEY and SMNVEV (reference sequence).

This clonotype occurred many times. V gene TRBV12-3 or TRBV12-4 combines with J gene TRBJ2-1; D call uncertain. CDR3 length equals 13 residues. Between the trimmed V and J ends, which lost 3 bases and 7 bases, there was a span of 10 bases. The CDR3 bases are TGTGCCAGCAGTTTGGTGGGCGCGAATGAGCAGTTCTTC. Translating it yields CASSLVGANEQFF.

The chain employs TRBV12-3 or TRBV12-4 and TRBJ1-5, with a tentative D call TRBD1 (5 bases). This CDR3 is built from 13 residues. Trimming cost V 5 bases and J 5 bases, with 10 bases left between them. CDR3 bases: TGTGCCAGCAGTGGGGGGGGTCATCAGCCCCAGCATTTT. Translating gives CASSGGGHQPQHF.

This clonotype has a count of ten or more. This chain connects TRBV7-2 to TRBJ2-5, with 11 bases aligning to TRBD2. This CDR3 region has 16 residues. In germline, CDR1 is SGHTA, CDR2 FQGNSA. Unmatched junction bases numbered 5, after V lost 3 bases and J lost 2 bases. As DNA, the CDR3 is TGTGCCAGCAGCTTGAGCTCTAGCGGGGGGCAAGAGACCCAGTACTTC. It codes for CASSLSSSGGQETQYF.